The 28 T cell receptor beta chains given below trace back to one sample, sequenced in a study of graft-versus-host responses after intestinal transplantation (dated by TCRdb to the early 2020s). The library was made by the immunoSEQ multiplex PCR assay. TCRdb re-hosts the immuneACCESS table, in-frame sequences only. Its copies lack some clones; in the studies checked, an unresolved V gene accounts for under half of them, and the cause for the rest is not known. The sample profile shows approximately 12,000 clones; 93% of them were found once. 20% to 25% of the sample is taken by the ten largest. The starting material was PBMCs, obtained around 110 days after intestinal transplant. All receptors derive from a human patient who received an intestinal transplant, so some T cells may come from the graft donor.

The V and J genes are TRBV7-6 and TRBJ2-7; TRBD2 matches at 9 bases. J was trimmed by 3 bases and V by 0 bases; bases with no gene match: 6. This CDR3 has 16 residues. Germline V gene lookup returns CDR1 SGHVS and CDR2 FNYEAQ. CDR3 nucleotides: TGTGCCAGCAGCTTAGCTCTGGCGGGAGGGCTCTACGAGCAGTACTTC. Translated: CASSLALAGGLYEQYF.

In its sample, this clone was seen once. This chain joins TRBV5-1 and TRBJ1-6, with D unresolved. In germline, CDR1 is SGHRS, CDR2 YFSETQ. The CDR3 length is 12 residues. Trimming stripped 5 bases from V and 6 bases from J, with 6 bases between. This chain's CDR3 is CASSSPNSPLHF. Here the CDR3 DNA reads TGCGCCAGCAGTAGTCCTAATTCACCCCTCCACTTT.

This chain connects TRBV23-1 to TRBJ1-1; no clear D gene. TRBV23-1 qualifies as an ORF whose function is uncertain. The CDR3 consists of 13 residues. The germline V and J ends were trimmed by 0 bases and 3 bases, with 5 bases remaining between them. Here the CDR3 DNA reads TGCGCCAGCAGTCAATCTTATGACACTGAAGCTTTCTTT. Residues: CASSQSYDTEAFF.

This chain joins TRBV15 and TRBJ1-3; TRBD1 is a possible D gene (5 bases). Germline loops: CDR1 LNHNV, CDR2 YYDKDF (reference sequence). The CDR3 length is 16 residues. Deletions cut 5 bases from V and 0 bases from J, with 14 bases between. CDR3 nucleotides: TGTGCCACCAGCCTTTCCGGGGGGAGCTCTGGAAACACCATATATTTT. It codes for CATSLSGGSSGNTIYF.

This chain links TRBV9 with TRBJ2-2; no reliable D call. Germline V CDR1 and CDR2: SGDLS, YYNGEE. V was clipped by 0 bases and J by 5 bases, with 5 bases between them. The CDR3 covers 13 residues. CDR3 region: CASSVEETGELFF. CDR3 sequence (DNA): TGTGCCAGCAGCGTAGAGGAAACCGGGGAGCTGTTTTTT.

The chain employs TRBV19 and TRBJ2-1, with a weak D call TRBD2 (6 bases). The ends were cut back, 6 bases at V and 3 bases at J, with 15 bases in the middle. CDR1 LNHDA and CDR2 SQIVND come from the germline V gene (reference sequence). This CDR3 is 15 amino acids long. The CDR3 region is CASSPAGRSYNEQFF. The DNA for the CDR3 is TGTGCCAGTAGCCCGGCGGGGCGGAGCTACAATGAGCAGTTCTTC. Full variable domain (remainder filled in from reference TRBV19 and TRBJ2-1): DGGITQSPKYLFRKEGQNVTLSCEQNLNHDAMYWYRQDPGQGLRLIYYSQIVNDFQKGDIAEGYSVSREKKESFPLTVTSAQKNPTAFYLCASSPAGRSYNEQFFGPGTRLTVL.

On this clone itself: The limits of the CDR3 on the DNA are not certain, so only TCRdb's listed CDR3 is given. The chain is built from TRBV29-1 and TRBJ2-7; the table names TRBD2, a call not compared with the DNA. In germline, CDR1 is SQVTM, CDR2 ANQGSEA. The CDR3 is 12 residues long, counting both termini. The CDR3 loop reads CSVGPGLDEQYF.

The rearrangement uses TRBV11-2 and TRBJ2-7; no firm D call. Looked up from germline, CDR1 is SGHAT and CDR2 is FQNNGV. This CDR3 is 14 amino acids long. The ends were cut back, 3 bases at V and 0 bases at J, with 9 bases in the middle. CDR3 coding DNA: TGTGCCAGCAGCTTGAAACTTGGCTCCTACGAGCAGTACTTC. Its protein product is CASSLKLGSYEQYF.

The rearrangement joins TRBV28 to TRBJ2-3; D unresolved. The CDR3 is 15 amino acids. Germline-derived CDR1 and CDR2 are MDHEN and SYDVKM. The V and J ends lost 6 bases and 3 bases respectively, with 16 bases between them. The CDR3 region is CASSIGQYMTDTQYF. The CDR3, as DNA: TGTGCCAGCAGCATCGGTCAGTATATGACAGATACGCAGTATTTT.

The J gene is TRBJ2-2, the V gene TRBV6-1; D is ambiguous. CDR1 and CDR2 from the germline V gene are MNHNS and SASEGT. V shed 8 bases and J shed 9 bases, with 10 bases lying between them. There are 11 residues in the CDR3. The CDR3 DNA is TGTGCCAGCCTCTCCGACAGGGAGCTGTTTTTT. Residues: CASLSDRELFF.

This sequence joins TRBV5-6 and TRBJ2-7; 13 nucleotides line up with TRBD2. The V gene's germline CDR1 is SGHDT and CDR2 YYEEEE. CDR3 length: 16 residues. The J segment lost 2 bases and the V segment lost 3 bases, leaving 5 bases of the junction unmatched. The CDR3 DNA reads as TGTGCCAGCAGCTACCCGACTAGCGGGAGGCCCTACGAGCAGTACTTC. Translated: CASSYPTSGRPYEQYF.

The J gene is TRBJ1-1, the V gene TRBV6-5, with 9 positions matching TRBD1. The CDR3 extends over 13 amino acids. Per germline, CDR1 MNHEY and CDR2 SVGAGI. Trimming took 8 bases from V and 1 from J; bases not matched to a gene: 2. CDR3 bases: TGTGCCAGCCGACAGGGGGGGAACACTGAAGCTTTCTTT. Amino acid sequence: CASRQGGNTEAFF.

The J gene is TRBJ2-5, the V gene TRBV7-9, with 13 bases fitting TRBD2. The CDR3 has 18 residues. The germline V gene has CDR1 SEHNR and CDR2 FQNEAQ (reference sequence). V trimming: 1 base; J trimming: 4 bases; junction bases outside the gene matches: 9. The CDR3 DNA follows: TGTGCCAGCAGCTTAGTCCCAGGGACTAGCGGGACCCTAGAGACCCAGTACTTC. Protein product: CASSLVPGTSGTLETQYF. The full variable domain, with the rest looked up from reference TRBV7-9 and TRBJ2-5, is DTGVSQNPRHKITKRGQNVTFRCDPISEHNRLYWYRQTLGQGPEFLTYFQNEAQLEKSRLLSDRFSAERPKGSFSTLEIQRTEQGDSAMYLCASSLVPGTSGTLETQYFGPGTRLLVL.

This clone has more than one count but fewer than ten. The chain has TRBV19 and TRBJ1-2, with D maybe TRBD1 (5 bases). CDR1 and CDR2 from the germline V gene are LNHDA and SQIVND (reference sequence). This CDR3 is 12 amino acids long. Trimming removed 1 base at V and 7 bases at J, with 7 bases between. The CDR3 DNA sequence: TGTGCCAGTAGTATAGGGGGCGTTGGCTACACCTTC. Its protein is CASSIGGVGYTF.

In its sample, this clone was seen a few times. This chain uses TRBV7-9 with TRBJ2-7; a possible D gene is TRBD1 (6 bases). Trimming cost V 5 bases and J 6 bases, with 14 bases left between them. The CDR3 totals 13 residues. Germline-derived CDR1 and CDR2 are SEHNR and FQNEAQ (reference sequence). The CDR3 sequence is CASSPRDMPEQYF. In nucleotides, the CDR3 is TGTGCCAGCAGCCCCCGGGACATGCCCGAGCAGTACTTC.

CDR3 sequence: CASSLAGGPFEQFF. The CDR3 DNA reads as TGTGCCAGCAGCTTAGCGGGAGGGCCTTTTGAGCAGTTCTTC. This sequence joins TRBV7-3 and TRBJ2-1; 9 bases fit TRBD2. After removal of 2 bases from V and 9 bases from J, the junction contained 5 bases not matched to a gene. Germline loops: CDR1 SGHTA, CDR2 FQGTGA. This CDR3 spans 14 amino acids.

The genes are TRBV28 and TRBJ2-2; the match to TRBD1 covers 7 bases. CDR3 length equals 14 residues. Per the germline V gene, CDR1 is MDHEN and CDR2 is SYDVKM. Germline trimming cut 3 bases from V and 3 bases from J; bases unmatched to any gene: 1. CDR3 nucleotide sequence: TGTGCCAGCAGTTTTCAGGGGGACACCGGGGAGCTGTTTTTT. As protein: CASSFQGDTGELFF.

The J gene is TRBJ1-5, the V gene TRBV28; D is undetermined. V shed 1 base and J shed 8 bases, with 12 bases lying between them. CDR1 MDHEN and CDR2 SYDVKM come from the germline V gene. This CDR3 is 14 amino acids long. This CDR3 is CASSLFRGSEPQHF. CDR3 nucleotide sequence: TGTGCCAGCAGTTTATTTCGCGGGTCTGAGCCCCAGCATTTT.

The V and J genes are TRBV5-4 and TRBJ1-1; 7 bases align to TRBD1. Per germline, CDR1 SGHNT and CDR2 YYREEE (reference sequence). V was clipped by 3 bases and J by 4 bases; unmatched bases: 9. The CDR3 has 15 residues. The CDR3 nucleotides read TGTGCCAGCAGCTGGAGAGGGGGCCGGGGCACTGAAGCTTTCTTT. It is translated as CASSWRGGRGTEAFF.

V and J are TRBV28 and TRBJ2-5; no definite D call. V lost 2 bases and J 0 bases, leaving 7 bases between the germline ends. Germline V gene data show CDR1 as MDHEN and CDR2 as SYDVKM. This CDR3 contains 14 residues. In DNA form, the CDR3 reads TGTGCCAGCAGTTTAGTGGCAGACCAAGAGACCCAGTACTTC. Translated: CASSLVADQETQYF.

Judged by abundance, this clone is large. V and J are TRBV6-6 and TRBJ1-1, with TRBD1 as a possible D gene (5 bases). This CDR3 is built from 15 residues. Germline CDR1 is MNHNY and CDR2 is SVGAGI (reference sequence). V was pared by 2 bases and J by 1 base, with 11 bases between. The CDR3 nucleotides are TGTGCCAGCAGTTACCCTCAGGGTAAGAACACTGAAGCTTTCTTT. As protein: CASSYPQGKNTEAFF.

V is TRBV18 and J is TRBJ2-5; D may be TRBD1 (5 bases). In germline, CDR1 is KGHSH, CDR2 LQKENI. This CDR3 has 18 amino acids. The ends were cut back, 0 bases at V and 2 bases at J, with 19 bases in the middle. The CDR3 DNA reads TGTGCCAGCTCACCACCAATATCAGACAGATTCATTCAAGAGACCCAGTACTTC. Translating gives CASSPPISDRFIQETQYF.

The V call is TRBV6-1, the J call TRBJ1-5; D is undetermined. Germline lookup yields CDR1 MNHNS and CDR2 SASEGT. The V and J ends lost 2 bases and 4 bases respectively, with 6 bases between them. There are 13 residues in the CDR3. CDR3 in DNA: TGTGCCAGCAGTGAACGGTCGAATCAGCCCCAGCATTTT. This codes for CASSERSNQPQHF.

The CDR3 region is CASSVAEYYNEQFF. The CDR3 region has the DNA TGTGCCAGCAGCGTAGCAGAGTATTACAATGAGCAGTTCTTC. The chain has TRBV9 and TRBJ2-1; D ambiguous. The CDR3 sequence is 14 residues long. Trimming took off 0 bases at V and 4 bases at J, with 8 bases between the two ends. Germline-derived CDR1 and CDR2 are SGDLS and YYNGEE.

V gene TRBV13 combines with J gene TRBJ1-2; 10 nucleotides line up with TRBD1. This CDR3 is 17 amino acids long. CDR1 and CDR2 (germline): PRHDT, FYEKMQ (reference sequence). V was pared by 5 bases and J by 1 base, with 10 bases of the junction left unmatched. The CDR3 region is CASSGSGTGDLNYGYTF. The DNA for the CDR3 is TGTGCCAGCAGCGGCTCCGGGACAGGGGACCTTAACTATGGCTACACCTTC.

The chain has TRBV10-1 and TRBJ2-4, with 8 positions matching TRBD1. CDR1 is WNHNN and CDR2 is SYGVQD in the germline V gene (reference sequence). This CDR3 is built from 24 residues. The trim removed 7 bases at V and 0 bases at J, leaving 32 bases unmatched. The CDR3 bases are TGCGCCAGCACCCCGTACCTGTTAGGCAGGGGGCCCTGCTCTAGCTTTCTAGCCAAAAACATTCAGTACTTC. Translated: CASTPYLLGRGPCSSFLAKNIQYF.

The chain has TRBV7-2 and TRBJ2-1; D is uncertain. Germline values: CDR1 SGHTA, CDR2 FQGNSA. V lost 4 bases and J lost 4, with 11 bases in between. CDR3 length: 14 residues. The CDR3 loop is CASSSRAGYNEQFF. CDR3 DNA sequence: TGTGCCAGCAGCTCCCGGGCCGGGTACAATGAGCAGTTCTTC.

This chain joins TRBV6-1 and TRBJ2-7, with TRBD1 identical over 8 bases. The V and J ends lost 0 bases and 2 bases, in that order; junction bases with no gene match: 12. The CDR3 is 18 residues long. Germline V CDR1 and CDR2: MNHNS, SASEGT. In nucleotides, the CDR3 is TGTGCCAGCAGTGAAGCGTTCTCCCGGGACAGGCTAACCTACGAGCAGTACTTC. Amino acids: CASSEAFSRDRLTYEQYF.